The next 28 T cell receptor beta chains were all read from a single sample in a study of cytomegalovirus exposure and HLA in healthy donors. The PCR ran on 60 Vbeta and 13 Jbeta primers. TCRdb keeps only in-frame clones here, not all; method: immunoSEQ multiplex PCR. This sample yields roughly 120,000 clones, of which 73% are seen a single time; less than 5% belongs to the top ten. The source material was PBMCs. These receptor sequences come from a man between 60 and 75 years old in good health and CMV-seropositive.

The J gene is TRBJ2-5, the V gene TRBV5-4; TRBD2 matches at 11 bases. The junction had 8 bases not matched to a gene; V was cut back by 4 bases and J by 3 bases. CDR3 length: 16 residues. The germline V gene encodes CDR1 SGHNT and CDR2 YYREEE (reference sequence). The chain's CDR3 is CASSLAGTSGKETQYF. Here the CDR3 DNA reads TGTGCCAGCAGCCTAGCTGGGACTAGCGGAAAAGAGACCCAGTACTTC.

The chain is built from TRBV6-5 and TRBJ2-2; D is perhaps TRBD2 (6 bases). The CDR3 extends over 16 amino acids. The germline CDR1 and CDR2 sequences are MNHEY and SVGAGI. Deletions cut 3 bases from V and 0 bases from J, with 11 bases between. CDR3 sequence: CASSYNGSPNTGELFF. CDR3 bases: TGTGCCAGCAGTTATAACGGGAGTCCGAACACCGGGGAGCTGTTTTTT.

The chain joins TRBV19 to TRBJ2-3; 9 bases agree with TRBD2. Germline V gene lookup returns CDR1 LNHDA and CDR2 SQIVND (reference sequence). The J segment lost 4 bases and the V segment lost 8 bases, leaving 4 bases of the junction unmatched. This CDR3 region has 13 residues. CDR3 coding DNA: TGTGCCAGTGCGGGGGGGCGAGCAGATACGCAGTATTTT. Translated, it gives CASAGGRADTQYF.

This chain joins TRBV5-4 and TRBJ2-1; possibly TRBD2 for D (5 bases). V was trimmed by 1 base and J by 8 bases, leaving 13 bases between them. The CDR3 runs 14 residues. The germline gives CDR1 SGHNT, CDR2 YYREEE (reference sequence). CDR3 nucleotide sequence: TGTGCCAGCAGCTTGAGTGGGAGTTTAGATGAGCAGTTCTTC. As protein: CASSLSGSLDEQFF.

As regards this clone: The junction shows a germline mismatch at one end, possibly a read error. The DNA for the CDR3 is TGTGCTAGCAGCTTCTGCCGGGAGCAGTACTTC. This gives the protein CASSFCREQYF. V is TRBV7-7 and J is TRBJ2-7; D remains ambiguous. The CDR3 has 11 amino acids. CDR1 SSHAT and CDR2 FNYEAQ come from the germline V gene (reference sequence).

The V and J genes are TRBV27 and TRBJ2-3; 10 bases are a match to TRBD1. CDR3 length equals 17 residues. CDR1 MNHEY and CDR2 SMNVEV come from the germline V gene (reference sequence). V lost 0 bases to trimming and J lost 1 base; unmatched junction nucleotides: 4. Written as DNA, the CDR3 is TGTGCCAGCAGTTTATCGGGACAGGGGATCGGCACAGATACGCAGTATTTT. Its translation is CASSLSGQGIGTDTQYF.

J is TRBJ2-5 and V is TRBV7-3; 15 nucleotides line up with TRBD2. The CDR3 totals 16 residues. V trimming: 2 bases; J trimming: 5 bases; junction bases outside the gene matches: 3. Germline V CDR1 and CDR2: SGHTA, FQGTGA. The CDR3 nucleotides read TGTGCCAGCAGCTTAGGACTAGCGGGGGGGTTGGAGACCCAGTACTTC. Translating it yields CASSLGLAGGLETQYF.

The rearrangement joins TRBV28 to TRBJ2-2; tentatively, D is TRBD2 (5 bases). Per the germline V gene, CDR1 is MDHEN and CDR2 is SYDVKM. The CDR3 loop spans 17 amino acids. V was trimmed by 5 bases and J by 6 bases, leaving 22 bases between them. Here the CDR3 DNA reads TGTGCCAGCAGTACGACCGAAAGCGCCGCGGGTCCCGGGGAGCTGTTTTTT. This sequence encodes CASSTTESAAGPGELFF.

The CDR3 protein is CASSTRGDTQYF. The CDR3 nucleotides are TGTGCCAGCAGCACCAGGGGAGATACGCAGTATTTT. The V gene is TRBV5-5, the J gene TRBJ2-3; tentative D call: TRBD1 (6 bases). Germline assignment: CDR1 SGHKS and CDR2 YYEKEE (reference sequence). Trimming took off 4 bases at V and 5 bases at J, with 8 bases between the two ends. This CDR3 has 12 amino acids.

The chain is built from TRBV5-6 and TRBJ2-7; D is uncertain. This CDR3 contains 13 residues. Germline assignment: CDR1 SGHDT and CDR2 YYEEEE. V was cut by 1 base and J by 4 bases, with 9 bases left in between. CDR3 amino acids: CASSLSSLYEQYF. The CDR3 DNA follows: TGTGCCAGCAGCTTGAGTAGTCTTTACGAGCAGTACTTC.

The chain has TRBV5-6 and TRBJ2-1; TRBD1 matches at 8 bases. With 4 bases clipped from V and 4 bases from J, the junction kept 7 bases outside the gene matches. The germline CDR1 and CDR2 sequences are SGHDT and YYEEEE. The CDR3 has 15 amino acids. CDR3 DNA sequence: TGTGCCAGCAGCCCTGACAGGGGCCGGTACAATGAGCAGTTCTTC. Translated: CASSPDRGRYNEQFF.

CDR3 nucleotide sequence: TGTGCCAGCAGTTACTCGGCGGGGGGGTACGAGCAGTACTTC. Protein product: CASSYSAGGYEQYF. This chain links TRBV6-6 with TRBJ2-5, with 9 bases lining up with TRBD2. Matching the DNA end better, TRBJ2-7 makes the J call doubtful. The CDR3 consists of 14 residues. Looked up from germline, CDR1 is MNHNY and CDR2 is SVGAGI (reference sequence).

The chain combines TRBV30 with TRBJ1-2; D gene ambiguous. V shed 1 base and J shed 5 bases, with 11 bases lying between them. Germline V CDR1 and CDR2: GTSNPN, SVGIG (reference sequence). The CDR3 consists of 13 residues. CDR3 DNA sequence: TGTGCCTGGAGTGCCTATGAGGAGTATGGCTACACCTTC. Translated: CAWSAYEEYGYTF. The entire variable domain, with the rest obtained from reference TRBV30 and TRBJ1-2, is as follows: SQTIHQWPATLVQPVGSPLSLECTVEGTSNPNLYWYRQAAGRGLQLLFYSVGIGQISSEVPQNLSASRPQDRQFILSSKKLLLSDSGFYLCAWSAYEEYGYTFGSGTRLTVV.

This clone was detected once. The V gene is TRBV7-6, the J gene TRBJ2-3; perhaps TRBD2 as D (6 bases). The CDR3 has 14 amino acids. V lost 4 bases to trimming and J lost 0 bases, with 8 bases between them. The germline V gene encodes CDR1 SGHVS and CDR2 FNYEAQ. The CDR3 region is CASSSGGSTDTQYF. Written as DNA, the CDR3 is TGTGCCAGCAGCTCCGGGGGAAGCACAGATACGCAGTATTTT.

This clone was counted once. This rearrangement joins TRBV11-2 to TRBJ1-2, with 8 bases that match TRBD1. CDR3 length equals 13 residues. V gave up 5 bases and J gave up 8 bases; unmatched junction bases: 7. Germline-derived CDR1 and CDR2 are SGHAT and FQNNGV. The CDR3 DNA is TGTGCCAGCAGCCGGACAGGGCAGGAGGGCTACACCTTC. Its translation is CASSRTGQEGYTF.

This clone was counted between two and nine times. The chain uses TRBV14 and TRBJ1-2; TRBD1 agrees at 7 bases. The V gene's germline CDR1 is SGHDN and CDR2 FVKESK. The CDR3 loop spans 14 amino acids. J gave up 4 bases and V 4 bases, and 6 bases lay outside the gene matches. In DNA form, the CDR3 reads TGTGCCAGCAGCCCCGGGACAGACCTCTATGGCTACACCTTC. Translated, it gives CASSPGTDLYGYTF.

The chain recombines TRBV29-1 with TRBJ1-6, with D perhaps matching TRBD1 (6 bases). The CDR3 is 15 amino acids. The V gene's germline CDR1 is SQVTM and CDR2 ANQGSEA. Trimming left V 2 bases short and J 2 bases short, with 10 bases between. The CDR3 spells CSVEQGQAYNSPLHF. The CDR3 coding sequence is TGCAGCGTTGAACAGGGGCAGGCCTATAATTCACCCCTCCACTTT. Looking up the rest from reference TRBV29-1 and TRBJ1-6 gives the full variable domain: SAVISQKPSRDICQRGTSLTIQCQVDSQVTMMFWYRQQPGQSLTLIATANQGSEATYESGFVIDKFPISRPNLTFSTLTVSNMSPEDSSIYLCSVEQGQAYNSPLHFGNGTRLTVT.

This clone was picked up a small number of times. The gene calls are TRBV6-1 and TRBJ2-5; TRBD1 matches 9 bases. CDR1 and CDR2 (germline): MNHNS, SASEGT. The ends lost 3 bases at V and 2 bases at J; junction bases unmatched: 4. The CDR3 has 15 residues. The CDR3 nucleotides read TGTGCCAGCAGTGAGAACAGGGGGCAACAAGAGACCCAGTACTTC. This sequence encodes CASSENRGQQETQYF.

The chain joins TRBV2 to TRBJ2-1; a possible D gene is TRBD2 (5 bases). Germline loops: CDR1 SNHLY, CDR2 FYNNEI. The CDR3 consists of 12 residues. V lost 8 bases, J lost 14 bases, and 19 bases lay in between. CDR3 region: CASLRENPHEFF. The CDR3 DNA sequence: TGTGCCAGCCTCCGGGAAAACCCTCATGAGTTCTTC.

The rearrangement uses TRBV5-1 and TRBJ2-2; possible D gene TRBD1, 6 bases. CDR3 length: 15 residues. V gave up 0 bases and J gave up 7 bases, with 13 bases separating them. Germline values: CDR1 SGHRS, CDR2 YFSETQ. Written as DNA, the CDR3 is TGCGCCAGCAGCTTGGTGTTGGGGGCGCACGGGGAGCTGTTTTTT. This codes for CASSLVLGAHGELFF.

This clone was seen more than once but under ten times. The chain couples TRBV5-5 to TRBJ2-4; a possible D gene is TRBD1 (6 bases). Germline V CDR1 and CDR2: SGHKS, YYEKEE (reference sequence). The CDR3 covers 15 residues. Trimming stripped 2 bases from V and 6 bases from J, with 15 bases between. CDR3 bases: TGTGCCAGCAGCTTAGCCCCGACAGGAGCAAACATTCAGTACTTC. This translates into CASSLAPTGANIQYF.

The rearrangement uses TRBV5-6 and TRBJ2-5, with 11 bases identical to TRBD1. The V and J ends lost 3 bases and 3 bases, in that order; junction bases with no gene match: 7. Germline V CDR1 and CDR2: SGHDT, YYEEEE. The CDR3 consists of 16 residues. The CDR3 is CASSSGRDRGKETQYF. The CDR3 DNA follows: TGTGCCAGCAGCTCGGGGCGGGACAGGGGGAAAGAGACCCAGTACTTC.

The chain carries TRBV5-1 and TRBJ2-7, with a weak D call TRBD1 (7 bases). The ends were cut back, 4 bases at V and 1 base at J, with 18 bases in the middle. The CDR3 runs 16 residues. Germline V gene data show CDR1 as SGHRS and CDR2 as YFSETQ. The CDR3 protein is CASSVGGTESSYEQYF. The CDR3 region has the DNA TGCGCCAGCAGCGTAGGGGGGACAGAGAGTTCCTACGAGCAGTACTTC. Full variable domain (missing parts from reference TRBV5-1 and TRBJ2-7): KAGVTQTPRYLIKTRGQQVTLSCSPISGHRSVSWYQQTPGQGLQFLFEYFSETQRNKGNFPGRFSGRQFSNSRSEMNVSTLELGDSALYLCASSVGGTESSYEQYFGPGTRLTVT.

The chain uses TRBV5-1 and TRBJ2-2, with TRBD1 identical over 9 bases. The CDR3 totals 14 residues. Germline CDR1 SGHRS, CDR2 YFSETQ. V lost 2 bases to trimming and J lost 9 bases; unmatched junction nucleotides: 5. CDR3 in DNA: TGCGCCAGCAGCTTTGTACAGGGGGCGCGGGAGCTGTTTTTT. Translated: CASSFVQGARELFF.

The J gene is TRBJ1-5, the V gene TRBV19; D is uncertain. Germline lookup yields CDR1 LNHDA and CDR2 SQIVND (reference sequence). V gave up 7 bases and J gave up 5 bases, with 12 bases separating them. The CDR3 loop spans 13 amino acids. DNA for the CDR3: TGTGCCAGTAAGCAGAGCGGACATCAGCCCCAGCATTTT. Its protein is CASKQSGHQPQHF.

The chain combines TRBV2 with TRBJ2-5; D possibly corresponds to TRBD2 (6 bases). V shed 11 bases and J shed 4 bases, with 8 bases lying between them. The CDR3 length is 10 residues. Germline V gene lookup returns CDR1 SNHLY and CDR2 FYNNEI. The chain's CDR3 is CAGGGETQYF. CDR3 DNA sequence: TGTGCCGGGGGAGGAGAGACCCAGTACTTC.

The V call is TRBV11-2, the J call TRBJ2-1; TRBD2 matches 9 bases. This CDR3 is built from 15 residues. Germline-derived CDR1 and CDR2 are SGHAT and FQNNGV. Trimming at V came to 5 bases and at J to 1 base, leaving 3 bases not matched to a gene. The CDR3 DNA reads as TGTGCCAGCAGCCGTGCGGGGGGGTCCTACAATGAGCAGTTCTTC. Protein: CASSRAGGSYNEQFF. Full variable domain (missing parts from reference TRBV11-2 and TRBJ2-1): EAGVAQSPRYKIIEKRQSVAFWCNPISGHATLYWYQQILGQGPKLLIQFQNNGVVDDSQLPKDRFSAERLKGVDSTLKIQPAKLEDSAVYLCASSRAGGSYNEQFFGPGTRLTVL.

The chain combines TRBV19 with TRBJ1-6; 8 bases line up with TRBD1. This CDR3 is 14 amino acids long. V shed 7 bases, J shed 7 bases, and the junction held 6 bases outside the gene matches. Germline values: CDR1 LNHDA, CDR2 SQIVND (reference sequence). CDR3 sequence reads: CASTSQGVNSPLHF. In nucleotides, the CDR3 is TGTGCCAGTACCTCACAGGGGGTGAATTCACCCCTCCACTTT. The variable domain in full, with the rest retrieved from reference TRBV19 and TRBJ1-6, is DGGITQSPKYLFRKEGQNVTLSCEQNLNHDAMYWYRQDPGQGLRLIYYSQIVNDFQKGDIAEGYSVSREKKESFPLTVTSAQKNPTAFYLCASTSQGVNSPLHFGNGTRLTVT.